This T cell receptor beta chain stems from a study of cytomegalovirus exposure and HLA in healthy donors. Study-level points and caveats: Highest at DRB1 and lowest at HLA-C, TCR association rates differed among HLA loci in a later analysis. While the bulk of TCR sequences proved rare, some public TCRs turned up in many donors.

The PCR made use of 60 Vbeta and 13 Jbeta primers. The repertoire was sequenced with immunoSEQ multiplex PCR; TCRdb's copy has only in-frame clones and lacks some. The sample includes fewer than 150,000 clones. On this clone: What it recognizes is unknown.

This CDR3 comprises 15 residues. Trimming left V 7 bases short and J 5 bases short, with 21 bases between. Per the germline V gene, CDR1 is SGHRS and CDR2 is YFSETQ. The specimen sequenced was PBMCs. The V gene is TRBV5-1, the J gene TRBJ1-1; D unclear. This receptor was obtained from a woman aged 55-70 years in good health and CMV-seronegative. The CDR3 DNA sequence: TGCGCCAGCGACCCTGGGAAGGGAGTTCCGACTGAAGCTTTCTTT. It encodes CASDPGKGVPTEAFF. Full variable domain (rest looked up from reference TRBV5-1 and TRBJ1-1): KAGVTQTPRYLIKTRGQQVTLSCSPISGHRSVSWYQQTPGQGLQFLFEYFSETQRNKGNFPGRFSGRQFSNSRSEMNVSTLELGDSALYLCASDPGKGVPTEAFFGQGTRLTVV.